Each of the 20 T cell receptor beta chains below was sequenced from the same sample in a study of CD8+CD57+ T cells in acquired aplastic anemia. TCR beta VDJ and CDR3 profiling used genomic DNA as template. TCRdb redid the calling of the reads with MiXCR, one entry per CDR3 protein. The data contain 220,000 or so distinct CDR3 sequences, about 60% of them singletons. Patients picked for sequencing had shown CD8+CD57+ cell expansion detected by flow cytometry. Sequenced: sorted CD4+, CD8+, or CD8+CD57+ T cells (not recorded which) from PBMCs. Every receptor here comes from a human donor with aplastic anemia.

The CDR3 DNA reads TGTGCCAGCAGCGTAGTGGGCCGGGGCACCGGGGAGCTGTTTTTT. Translating it yields CASSVVGRGTGELFF. The rearrangement links TRBV9 to TRBJ2-2; perhaps TRBD2 as D (5 bases). The V and J ends lost 0 bases and 4 bases respectively, with 10 bases between them. The germline gives CDR1 SGDLS, CDR2 YYNGEE. This CDR3 is 15 amino acids long.

The chain has TRBV30 and TRBJ2-7, with TRBD1 identical over 12 bases. From germline, CDR1 is GTSNPN and CDR2 SVGIG (reference sequence). J was trimmed by 3 bases and V by 1 base; bases with no gene match: 16. The CDR3 loop spans 19 amino acids. The CDR3 region has the DNA TGTGCCTGGAGTGGAACCCCCGGGACAGGGGGCGTCACGGTCTACGAGCAGTACTTC. Its translation: CAWSGTPGTGGVTVYEQYF.

This clonotype turned up a few times. CDR3 DNA sequence: TGCGCCAGCAGCTTGGGGACAACTGAAGCTTTCTTT. Its translation: CASSLGTTEAFF. The V call is TRBV5-1, the J call TRBJ1-1; D perhaps matches TRBD1 (5 bases). Trimming shortened V by 0 bases and J by 5 bases, and 5 bases separated the two germline ends. The germline gives CDR1 SGHRS, CDR2 YFSETQ. There are 12 residues in the CDR3. Variable domain in full (rest from reference TRBV5-1 and TRBJ1-1): KAGVTQTPRYLIKTRGQQVTLSCSPISGHRSVSWYQQTPGQGLQFLFEYFSETQRNKGNFPGRFSGRQFSNSRSEMNVSTLELGDSALYLCASSLGTTEAFFGQGTRLTVV.

The chain couples TRBV20-1 to TRBJ1-2; TRBD1 matches at 12 bases. The CDR3 is made up of 16 amino acids. The germline CDR1 and CDR2 sequences are DFQATT and SNEGSKA (reference sequence). J lost 3 bases, V lost 6 bases, and 11 bases had no gene match. CDR3 sequence (DNA): TGCAGTGCGCCAAGCCGGGACAGGGGGCTGTACTATGGCTACACCTTC. Amino acid sequence: CSAPSRDRGLYYGYTF.

The chain has TRBV2 and TRBJ1-1, with D possibly TRBD1 on 5 matching bases. V was clipped by 7 bases and J by 1 base, with 13 bases between them. The CDR3 runs to 14 residues. Germline V lookup: CDR1 SNHLY, CDR2 FYNNEI. CDR3 residues: CASTNSGGNTEAFF. CDR3 DNA: TGTGCCAGCACTAACAGCGGGGGGAACACTGAAGCTTTCTTT.

The chain carries TRBV5-6 and TRBJ1-1; D gene ambiguous. Germline-derived CDR1 and CDR2 are SGHDT and YYEEEE. V dropped 7 bases and J dropped 1 base, with 11 bases sitting between them. This CDR3 has 13 residues. CDR3 bases: TGTGCCAGCCACCGCCGGGAGAACACTGAAGCTTTCTTT. Translation gives CASHRRENTEAFF. Complete variable domain (other parts from reference TRBV5-6 and TRBJ1-1): DAGVTQSPTHLIKTRGQQVTLRCSPKSGHDTVSWYQQALGQGPQFIFQYYEEEERQRGNFPDRFSGHQFPNYSSELNVNALLLGDSALYLCASHRRENTEAFFGQGTRLTVV.

The DNA of the CDR3 is TGCGCCAGCAGCCTGACAGGAACGGGGACCGGGGAGCTGTTTTTT. Translation: CASSLTGTGTGELFF. The chain couples TRBV5-1 to TRBJ2-2; D perhaps matches TRBD1 (6 bases). V lost 4 bases and J 5 bases, leaving 15 bases between the germline ends. There are 15 residues in the CDR3. CDR1 and CDR2 (germline): SGHRS, YFSETQ. The variable domain in full, completed from reference TRBV5-1 and TRBJ2-2, reads KAGVTQTPRYLIKTRGQQVTLSCSPISGHRSVSWYQQTPGQGLQFLFEYFSETQRNKGNFPGRFSGRQFSNSRSEMNVSTLELGDSALYLCASSLTGTGTGELFFGEGSRLTVL.

V is TRBV7-9 and J is TRBJ2-7; 8 bases agree with TRBD2. Trimming removed 2 bases from V and 4 bases from J; junction bases left unmatched: 10. Germline assignment: CDR1 SEHNR and CDR2 FQNEAQ (reference sequence). The CDR3 consists of 16 residues. The CDR3 loop reads CASSLRSSGSFYEQYF. The DNA for the CDR3 is TGTGCCAGCAGCTTAAGGTCGAGCGGGAGTTTTTACGAGCAGTACTTC. Full variable domain (missing parts from reference TRBV7-9 and TRBJ2-7): DTGVSQNPRHKITKRGQNVTFRCDPISEHNRLYWYRQTLGQGPEFLTYFQNEAQLEKSRLLSDRFSAERPKGSFSTLEIQRTEQGDSAMYLCASSLRSSGSFYEQYFGPGTRLTVT.

This rearrangement joins TRBV29-1 to TRBJ1-2; TRBD1 matches 7 bases. CDR1 and CDR2 from the germline V gene are SQVTM and ANQGSEA. Trimming at V came to 6 bases and at J to 6 bases, leaving 7 bases not matched to a gene. This CDR3 region has 12 residues. The DNA for the CDR3 is TGCAGCGTACAGGGAGGGGGCGATGGCTACACCTTC. It translates to CSVQGGGDGYTF.

V usage is TRBV20-1 and J usage is TRBJ2-5, with D tentatively TRBD2 (7 bases). The CDR3 is made up of 14 amino acids. CDR1 is DFQATT and CDR2 is SNEGSKA in the germline V gene (reference sequence). V was clipped by 1 base and J by 5 bases, with 14 bases between them. Here the CDR3 DNA reads TGCAGTGCTAGAGGCGGGGGCCCTGTTGAGACCCAGTACTTC. This codes for CSARGGGPVETQYF.

This chain uses TRBV20-1 with TRBJ2-6; D is ambiguous. The V gene's germline CDR1 is DFQATT and CDR2 SNEGSKA (reference sequence). The CDR3 has 14 residues. V lost 1 base to trimming and J lost 1 base, with 5 bases between them. The CDR3 reads CSARGSSGANVLTF. CDR3 nucleotides: TGCAGTGCTAGAGGGTCGTCTGGGGCCAACGTCCTGACTTTC.

The gene calls are TRBV24-1 and TRBJ2-1; D may be TRBD2 (5 bases). CDR3 length: 13 amino acids. V was cut by 7 bases and J by 5 bases, with 11 bases left in between. In germline, CDR1 is KGHDR, CDR2 SFDVKD. The CDR3 here is CATSRRVNNEQFF. The CDR3 region has the DNA TGTGCCACCAGCCGGCGGGTTAACAATGAGCAGTTCTTC.

This rearrangement joins TRBV20-1 to TRBJ2-3; D is tentatively TRBD1 or TRBD2 (5 bases each). CDR1 DFQATT and CDR2 SNEGSKA come from the germline V gene (reference sequence). Trimming removed 3 bases at V and 0 bases at J, with 10 bases between. This CDR3 contains 14 residues. The DNA of the CDR3 is TGCAGTGCTAGTATCGGGGCCAGCACAGATACGCAGTATTTT. It codes for CSASIGASTDTQYF.

The chain uses TRBV5-1 and TRBJ1-1; 8 bases fit TRBD1. Trimming at V came to 3 bases and at J to 5 bases, leaving 3 bases not matched to a gene. Germline V gene lookup returns CDR1 SGHRS and CDR2 YFSETQ. The CDR3 covers 13 residues. Here the CDR3 DNA reads TGCGCCAGCAGCTCTAGACAGGGGACTGAAGCTTTCTTT. Translated, it gives CASSSRQGTEAFF.

V is TRBV5-1 and J is TRBJ2-7; 9 bases agree with TRBD1. Germline CDR1 reads SGHRS; CDR2 reads YFSETQ. The CDR3 length is 16 residues. The J segment lost 6 bases and the V segment lost 7 bases, leaving 17 bases of the junction unmatched. CDR3 in DNA: TGCGCCAGCTGGTCTGGCCCGTCGGACAGGGGTGGCGAGCAGTACTTC. Amino acid sequence: CASWSGPSDRGGEQYF.

The chain is built from TRBV2 and TRBJ2-5; 7 bases fit TRBD1. Germline V gives CDR1 SNHLY, CDR2 FYNNEI. The CDR3 runs to 14 residues. With 6 bases clipped from V and 0 bases from J, the junction kept 4 bases outside the gene matches. CDR3 amino acids: CASRPGQYQETQYF. For the CDR3, the DNA is TGTGCCAGCAGGCCGGGACAGTACCAAGAGACCCAGTACTTC.

The gene calls are TRBV19 and TRBJ1-2; TRBD1 agrees at 8 bases. The germline gives CDR1 LNHDA, CDR2 SQIVND (reference sequence). The CDR3 has 15 residues. J was trimmed by 5 bases and V by 1 base; bases with no gene match: 6. CDR3 nucleotides: TGTGCCAGTAGTATAGCTGGGACAGGAGGATATGGCTACACCTTC. This encodes CASSIAGTGGYGYTF.

The gene calls are TRBV5-1 and TRBJ2-7; 8 bases fit TRBD1. The CDR3 is 13 amino acids. Trimming removed 7 bases from V and 4 bases from J; junction bases left unmatched: 7. Germline values: CDR1 SGHRS, CDR2 YFSETQ. The CDR3 DNA reads as TGCGCCAGCGGACAGGGCATGTCGTACGAGCAGTACTTC. It yields the protein CASGQGMSYEQYF.

This CDR3 is CASSLVGRHNQPQHF. In nucleotides, the CDR3 is TGTGCCAGCAGTTTAGTGGGCAGACACAATCAGCCCCAGCATTTT. The genes are TRBV12-3 or TRBV12-4 and TRBJ1-5; D is unresolved. The CDR3 is 15 residues long. Trimming stripped 1 base from V and 3 bases from J, with 10 bases between.

A few counts support this clonotype. The CDR3 spells CASSQSVRGSAKNIQYF. The DNA for the CDR3 is TGTGCCAGCAGCCAATCAGTAAGGGGCTCAGCCAAAAACATTCAGTACTTC. The chain combines TRBV14 with TRBJ2-4; tentatively, D is TRBD1 (5 bases). Deletions cut 2 bases from V and 0 bases from J, with 14 bases between. Germline V gives CDR1 SGHDN, CDR2 FVKESK. The CDR3 covers 17 residues.